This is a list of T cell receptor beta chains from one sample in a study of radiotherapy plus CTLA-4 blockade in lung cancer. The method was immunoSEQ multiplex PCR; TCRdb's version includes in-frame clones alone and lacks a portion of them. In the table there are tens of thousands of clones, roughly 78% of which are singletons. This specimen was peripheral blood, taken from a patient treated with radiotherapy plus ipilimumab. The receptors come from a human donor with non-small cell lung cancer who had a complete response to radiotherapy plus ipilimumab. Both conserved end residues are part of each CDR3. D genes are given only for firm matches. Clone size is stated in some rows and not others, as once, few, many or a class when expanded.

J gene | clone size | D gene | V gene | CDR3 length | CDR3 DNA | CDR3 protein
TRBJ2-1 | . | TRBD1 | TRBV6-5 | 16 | TGTGCCAGCAGTTACGCCGGGACAGGGAGATGGGATGAGCAGTTCTTC | CASSYAGTGRWDEQFF
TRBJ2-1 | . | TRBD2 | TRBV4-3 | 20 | TGCGCCAGCAGCCGACACAAGAATCCCGGGACTAGCGGCTCCTACAATGAGCAGTTCTTC | CASSRHKNPGTSGSYNEQFF
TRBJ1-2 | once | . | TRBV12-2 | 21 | TGTGCAAGTCGCTCTCCAGGGGACGGGGAAGATCGTGAAGGGACTAACTATGGCTACACCTTC | CASRSPGDGEDREGTNYGYTF
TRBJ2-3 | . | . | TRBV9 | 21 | TGTGCCAGCAGCGTAGGGCGGAAAATAGTTAGCGCGATAGATTCGACAGATACGCAGTATTTT | CASSVGRKIVSAIDSTDTQYF
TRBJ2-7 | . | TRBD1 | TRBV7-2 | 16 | TGTGCCAGCAGCTTAGCGGTAGGGGGCGGCTCCTACGAGCAGTACTTC | CASSLAVGGGSYEQYF
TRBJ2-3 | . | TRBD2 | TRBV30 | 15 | TGTGCCTGGAGTGGGACTAGTTTGATGGCAGATACGCAGTATTTT | CAWSGTSLMADTQYF
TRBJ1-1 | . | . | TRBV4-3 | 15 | TGCGCCAGCAGCCCCGGAGTCTCACTGAACACTGAAGCTTTCTTT | CASSPGVSLNTEAFF
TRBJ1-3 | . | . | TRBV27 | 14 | TGTGCCAGCAGTTCTCGGGCAAAAGGAAACACCATATATTTT | CASSSRAKGNTIYF
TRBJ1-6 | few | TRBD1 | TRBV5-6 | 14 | TGTGCCAGCAGCTTGAGACAGGGATATTCACCCCTCCACTTT | CASSLRQGYSPLHF
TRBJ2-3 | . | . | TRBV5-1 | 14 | TGCGCCAGCAGCTTGGGGACTAGCACAGATACGCAGTATTTT | CASSLGTSTDTQYF
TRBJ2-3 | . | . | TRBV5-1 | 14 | TGCGCCAGCAGTAGGCAGATCAGCACAGATACGCAGTATTTT | CASSRQISTDTQYF
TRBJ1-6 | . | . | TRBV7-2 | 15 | TGTGCCAGCAGGCCTAATCCGGACAGAAATTCACCCCTCCACTTT | CASRPNPDRNSPLHF
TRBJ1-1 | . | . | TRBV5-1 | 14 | TGCGCCAGCAGCTTGGCTCGGGGGAACACTGAAGCTTTCTTT | CASSLARGNTEAFF
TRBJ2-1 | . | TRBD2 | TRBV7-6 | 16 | TGTGCCAGCAGCTTAGTAGCGGGAGGGCCTTACAATGAGCAGTTCTTC | CASSLVAGGPYNEQFF
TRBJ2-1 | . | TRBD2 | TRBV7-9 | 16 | TGTGCCAGCAGCTTAGTGGGCGGGAGAGGGCACAATGAGCAGTTCTTC | CASSLVGGRGHNEQFF